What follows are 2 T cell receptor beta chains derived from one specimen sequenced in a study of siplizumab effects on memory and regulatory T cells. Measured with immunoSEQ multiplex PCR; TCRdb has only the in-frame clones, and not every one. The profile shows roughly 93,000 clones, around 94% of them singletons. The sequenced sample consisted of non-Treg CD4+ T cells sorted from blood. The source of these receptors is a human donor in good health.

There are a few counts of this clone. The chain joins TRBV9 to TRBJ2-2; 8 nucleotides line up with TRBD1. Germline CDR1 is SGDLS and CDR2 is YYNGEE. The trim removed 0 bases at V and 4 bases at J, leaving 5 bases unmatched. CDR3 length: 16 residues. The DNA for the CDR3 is TGTGCCAGCAGCGTAGGGACAGGGCGGAGCACCGGGGAGCTGTTTTTT. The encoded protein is CASSVGTGRSTGELFF.

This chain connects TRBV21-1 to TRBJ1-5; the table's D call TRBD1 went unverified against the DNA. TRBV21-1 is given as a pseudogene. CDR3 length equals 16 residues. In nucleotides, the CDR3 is TGTGCCAGCAGCGCCGAGTCCCCAGGGGATAATCAGCCCCAGCATTTT. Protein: CASSAESPGDNQPQHF.